These 32 T cell receptor beta chains were sequenced from one sample in a study of read filtering for tumor transcriptome and immune sequencing (dated by TCRdb to the early 2020s). Sequencing used an Illumina HiSeq 4000. Starting from roughly 0.4 ug RNA, TCR libraries were constructed with the Immunoverse kit using molecular barcoded adaptors that cover the alpha/delta and beta/gamma chains. TCRdb trimmed public reads at Q25 via fastp, called clones via MiXCR and kept in-frame beta chains. Each CDR3 protein appears once, grouped with its most common genes and DNA. This sample gives 75,000 to 90,000 distinct CDR3 sequences in total; 9% to 15% of them show up just once. Clones ranked in the top ten supply about 16% of the sample. Sequenced input: a population of CD138-negative cells sorted from bone marrow. In light of the paper, this sample's cell subset or site label describes: bone marrow mononuclear cells depleted of CD138+ plasma/myeloma cells by negative magnetic selection. The source of these receptors is a donor older than 35 with multiple myeloma.

This clonotype showed up many times. The chain has TRBV20-1 and TRBJ2-1; 8 nucleotides match TRBD2. CDR1 is DFQATT, CDR2 SNEGSKA, per germline (reference sequence). V shed 3 bases, J shed 7 bases, and the junction held 14 bases outside the gene matches. This CDR3 is 16 amino acids long. The CDR3 is CSARAGGGLTWNEQFF. The DNA of the CDR3 is TGCAGTGCTAGGGCGGGAGGCGGTCTGACGTGGAATGAGCAGTTCTTC.

Only a few counts were recorded for this clonotype. J is TRBJ2-3 and V is TRBV5-1, with TRBD2 matching over 8 bases. CDR3 length: 15 amino acids. Germline V lookup: CDR1 SGHRS, CDR2 YFSETQ. The V gene end was trimmed by 2 bases and the J gene end by 0 bases; junction bases not matched to a gene: 2. DNA for the CDR3: TGCGCCAGCAGCTTCGGGAGGGCTAGCACAGATACGCAGTATTTT. Protein sequence: CASSFGRASTDTQYF.

This chain joins TRBV7-3 and TRBJ1-1; D gene unclear. The CDR3 has 13 amino acids. Per germline, CDR1 SGHTA and CDR2 FQGTGA. Trimming pared 4 bases from V and 0 bases from J, leaving 6 bases between. In nucleotides, the CDR3 is TGTGCCAGCAGCTCCCGATTGAACACTGAAGCTTTCTTT. It is translated as CASSSRLNTEAFF.

In this sample, this clonotype turned up many times. The chain employs TRBV2 and TRBJ2-3, with TRBD1 identical over 7 bases. The CDR3 covers 15 residues. Germline trimming cut 6 bases from V and 5 bases from J; bases unmatched to any gene: 11. CDR1 and CDR2 (germline): SNHLY, FYNNEI. In nucleotides, the CDR3 is TGTGCCAGCAGGTCCCCGGGACAGAGGGGAGATACGCAGTATTTT. Translated: CASRSPGQRGDTQYF.

This clonotype was counted ten times or more. The chain recombines TRBV5-5 with TRBJ2-4, with 8 bases that match TRBD2. Germline assignment: CDR1 SGHKS and CDR2 YYEKEE (reference sequence). The CDR3 loop spans 15 amino acids. V shed 5 bases and J 4 bases; nucleotides not matched to a gene: 8. CDR3 loop: CASSYGTRTKNIQYF. CDR3 in DNA: TGTGCCAGCAGTTATGGGACTAGGACAAAAAACATTCAGTACTTC. Full variable domain (outside the CDR3, taken from reference TRBV5-5 and TRBJ2-4): DAGVTQSPTHLIKTRGQQVTLRCSPISGHKSVSWYQQVLGQGPQFIFQYYEKEERGRGNFPDRFSARQFPNYSSELNVNALLLGDSALYLCASSYGTRTKNIQYFGAGTRLSVL.

The sample holds many counts of this clonotype. A junction boundary mismatches the germline segment, possibly from a read error. V gene TRBV25-1 combines with J gene TRBJ2-7; D is ambiguous. Per the germline V gene, CDR1 is MGHDK and CDR2 is SYGVNS. The CDR3 is 11 residues long. CDR3 residues: CASSEGYAQYF. The CDR3 DNA reads TGTGCCAGCAGTGAGGGATACGCGCAGTACTTC.

As for this clonotype: It may be a read error: a sequence one base away is much more abundant. J is TRBJ1-5 and V is TRBV7-2; D might be TRBD1 (5 bases). CDR1 and CDR2 from the germline V gene are SGHTA and FQGNSA. V gave up 5 bases and J gave up 5 bases, with 16 bases separating them. The CDR3 has 15 amino acids. CDR3 nucleotides: TGTGCCAGCAGCCCGAACGGGGGATCAGATCAGCCCCAGCATTTT. It encodes CASSPNGGSDQPQHF.

This clonotype was found many times. Here the CDR3 DNA reads TGTGCCAGCAGCGTAGCGGGACACTCTAGCACAGATACGCAGTATTTT. This gives the protein CASSVAGHSSTDTQYF. V usage is TRBV9 and J usage is TRBJ2-3; tentative D call: TRBD1 (6 bases). V lost 0 bases, J lost 0 bases, and 11 bases lay in between. Germline CDR1 SGDLS, CDR2 YYNGEE. The CDR3 consists of 16 residues.

This clonotype was counted many times. This rearrangement joins TRBV2 to TRBJ1-5; 9 bases align to TRBD1. Trimming at V came to 8 bases and at J to 4 bases, leaving 6 bases not matched to a gene. CDR1 SNHLY and CDR2 FYNNEI come from the germline V gene. The CDR3 runs 14 residues. CDR3: CASGDRVWNQPQHF. In DNA, the CDR3 is TGTGCCAGCGGGGACAGGGTCTGGAATCAGCCCCAGCATTTT. The full variable domain, in which reference TRBV2 and TRBJ1-5 provide the parts outside the CDR3, is EPEVTQTPSHQVTQMGQEVILRCVPISNHLYFYWYRQILGQKVEFLVSFYNNEISEKSEIFDDQFSVERPDGSNFTLKIRSTKLEDSAMYFCASGDRVWNQPQHFGDGTRLSIL.

This clonotype was counted only a few times. The gene calls are TRBV7-8 and TRBJ1-4, with TRBD1 matching over 10 bases. The length of the CDR3 is 14 residues. Trimming removed 3 bases from V and 8 bases from J; junction bases left unmatched: 3. Germline CDR1 SGHVS, CDR2 FQNEAQ. The CDR3 region is CASSLGQGYEKLFF. In DNA, the CDR3 is TGTGCCAGCAGCTTGGGACAGGGGTACGAAAAACTGTTTTTT. The full variable domain, completed using reference TRBV7-8 and TRBJ1-4, is GAGVSQSPRYKVAKRGQDVALRCDPISGHVSLFWYQQALGQGPEFLTYFQNEAQLDKSGLPSDRFFAERPEGSVSTLKIQRTQQEDSAVYLCASSLGQGYEKLFFGSGTQLSVL.

On this clonotype itself: This may come from a read error, since a much larger clone is one base off. V gene TRBV7-3 combines with J gene TRBJ2-3, with 7 bases matching TRBD2. Germline assignment: CDR1 SGHTA and CDR2 FQGTGA. The V gene end was trimmed by 5 bases and the J gene end by 0 bases; junction bases not matched to a gene: 8. CDR3 length: 16 amino acids. CDR3: CASSQRGRPSTDTQYF. The CDR3, as DNA: TGTGCCAGCAGCCAGCGGGGTCGTCCTAGCACAGATACGCAGTATTTT.

This clonotype was found many times. This sequence joins TRBV28 and TRBJ2-2; a weak D match, TRBD1 (5 bases). The length of the CDR3 is 14 residues. Germline values: CDR1 MDHEN, CDR2 SYDVKM. V gave up 8 bases and J gave up 5 bases, with 15 bases separating them. CDR3 nucleotides: TGTGCCAGCCACTCAGGAGCAGGGACCGGGGAGCTGTTTTTT. It is translated as CASHSGAGTGELFF. The full variable domain, rest sourced from reference TRBV28 and TRBJ2-2, is DVKVTQSSRYLVKRTGEKVFLECVQDMDHENMFWYRQDPGLGLRLIYFSYDVKMKEKGDIPEGYSVSREKKERFSLILESASTNQTSMYLCASHSGAGTGELFFGEGSRLTVL.

In this sample, this clonotype turned up a few times. This rearrangement joins TRBV27 to TRBJ1-1; 7 bases line up with TRBD1. CDR1 and CDR2 (germline): MNHEY, SMNVEV (reference sequence). There are 16 residues in the CDR3. Trimming cost V 4 bases and J 4 bases; bases outside gene matches: 12. The CDR3 DNA follows: TGTGCCAGCAGTTCGGGCAGGGGGATGTGGAGCACTGAAGCTTTCTTT. It yields the protein CASSSGRGMWSTEAFF.

The table lists this clonotype with many counts. V usage is TRBV5-1 and J usage is TRBJ1-6, with D possibly being TRBD1 (6 bases). The CDR3 loop spans 16 amino acids. Germline lookup yields CDR1 SGHRS and CDR2 YFSETQ. Trimming pared 3 bases from V and 0 bases from J, leaving 10 bases between. CDR3: CASSYWTASYNSPLHF. For the CDR3, the DNA is TGCGCCAGCAGCTACTGGACAGCCTCCTATAATTCACCCCTCCACTTT.

Of note for this clonotype: The junction departs from the called germline gene at one end, perhaps through a read error. The chain combines TRBV29-1 with TRBJ2-2; TRBD2 might be the D (5 bases). The germline V gene has CDR1 SQVTM and CDR2 ANQGSEA. The CDR3 is 13 residues long. The CDR3 spells CSAPIPETGELFF. The DNA of the CDR3 is TGCAGCGCCCCTATTCCAGAGACCGGGGAGCTGTTCTTT.

This clonotype was observed a few times. The chain links TRBV7-9 to TRBJ2-1, with 11 bases matching TRBD2. Per the germline V gene, CDR1 is SEHNR and CDR2 is FQNEAQ (reference sequence). Trimming at V came to 5 bases and at J to 4 bases, leaving 7 bases not matched to a gene. The CDR3 spans 16 residues. The CDR3 bases are TGTGCCAGCAGCCAAGAGGGGACTAGCGGTTACAATGAGCAGTTCTTC. It codes for CASSQEGTSGYNEQFF.

This clonotype was picked up many times. V usage is TRBV6-1 and J usage is TRBJ2-1; maybe TRBD1 (6 bases). The CDR3 length is 12 residues. CDR1 is MNHNS and CDR2 is SASEGT in the germline V gene. V gave up 6 bases and J gave up 15 bases, with 18 bases separating them. CDR3 protein: CASSATSQGRFF. The CDR3 DNA follows: TGTGCCAGCAGCGCTACCTCCCAGGGGAGGTTCTTC.

In its sample, this clonotype was seen many times. The chain has TRBV6-5 and TRBJ1-1, with 10 bases identical to TRBD1. This CDR3 is built from 16 residues. V trimming: 8 bases; J trimming: 0 bases; junction bases outside the gene matches: 9. CDR1 and CDR2 from the germline V gene are MNHEY and SVGAGI. The CDR3 nucleotides read TGTGCCAGCCGTCGGACAGGGGGATTCGTGAACACTGAAGCTTTCTTT. Residues: CASRRTGGFVNTEAFF.

At least ten counts were recorded for this clonotype. The chain joins TRBV3-1 to TRBJ1-1; 9 positions match TRBD1. Germline V gives CDR1 LGHDT, CDR2 YNNKEL (reference sequence). The ends lost 2 bases at V and 3 bases at J; junction bases unmatched: 4. This CDR3 contains 15 residues. CDR3 loop: CASSQSGQGYTEAFF. The DNA for the CDR3 is TGTGCCAGCAGCCAATCTGGACAGGGGTACACTGAAGCTTTCTTT.

This clonotype occurred many times. The chain is built from TRBV7-9 and TRBJ2-1; TRBD2 matches 9 bases. CDR1 and CDR2 (germline): SEHNR, FQNEAQ (reference sequence). V shed 8 bases, J shed 8 bases, and the junction held 10 bases outside the gene matches. This CDR3 comprises 14 residues. The chain's CDR3 is CASVWGREGDEQFF. DNA for the CDR3: TGTGCCAGCGTTTGGGGGCGGGAGGGGGATGAGCAGTTCTTC.

This clonotype was seen at least ten times. The rearrangement joins TRBV20-1 to TRBJ2-1; 10 positions agree with TRBD2. Germline CDR1 DFQATT, CDR2 SNEGSKA (reference sequence). There are 15 residues in the CDR3. V trimming: 1 base; J trimming: 5 bases; junction bases outside the gene matches: 5. Here the CDR3 DNA reads TGCAGTGCTAGAGCCGCCCTAGCGGGAGACAATGAGCAGTTCTTC. Its translation is CSARAALAGDNEQFF.

The sample holds many counts of this clonotype. V usage is TRBV20-1 and J usage is TRBJ2-6, with D possibly TRBD1 on 5 matching bases. This CDR3 has 14 residues. Germline loops: CDR1 DFQATT, CDR2 SNEGSKA (reference sequence). Trimming removed 5 bases from V and 0 bases from J, with 8 bases in between. CDR3 sequence reads: CSAPTDSGANVLTF. As DNA, the CDR3 is TGCAGTGCTCCGACAGACTCTGGGGCCAACGTCCTGACTTTC.

The rearrangement uses TRBV7-8 and TRBJ2-1; TRBD2 is a possible D gene (6 bases). The CDR3 extends over 17 amino acids. Germline CDR1 and CDR2: SGHVS and FQNEAQ. V gave up 0 bases and J gave up 2 bases, with 14 bases separating them. The CDR3: CASSLAGMGLTYNEQFF. As DNA, the CDR3 is TGTGCCAGCAGCTTAGCGGGTATGGGACTCACCTACAATGAGCAGTTCTTC.

To note about this clonotype: Since a much larger clone is just one base distant, this may be a read error. The chain employs TRBV6-1 and TRBJ1-5; D uncertain. The ends were cut back, 7 bases at V and 7 bases at J, with 17 bases in the middle. The CDR3 is 14 amino acids. CDR1 MNHNS and CDR2 SASEGT come from the germline V gene. The CDR3 nucleotides read TGTGCCAGCACTACCGGGCAGGCGGCGCAGCCCCAGCATTTT. Its translation: CASTTGQAAQPQHF.

This clonotype was detected ten times or more. The chain uses TRBV7-2 and TRBJ2-7; unclear D gene. The CDR3 has 13 residues. CDR1 is SGHTA and CDR2 is FQGNSA in the germline V gene. The V end lost 2 bases, the J end lost 3 bases, and 8 bases lay between the germline ends. The CDR3 coding sequence is TGTGCCAGCAGCTTACAACAGTTCTACGAGCAGTACTTC. Amino acids: CASSLQQFYEQYF. The full variable domain, completed using reference TRBV7-2 and TRBJ2-7, is GAGVSQSPSNKVTEKGKDVELRCDPISGHTALYWYRQSLGQGLEFLIYFQGNSAPDKSGLPSDRFSAERTGGSVSTLTIQRTQQEDSAVYLCASSLQQFYEQYFGPGTRLTVT.

This clonotype was detected ten times or more. This chain uses TRBV5-1 with TRBJ2-5; 14 nucleotides match TRBD2. This CDR3 is 16 amino acids long. V shed 3 bases and J 4 bases; nucleotides not matched to a gene: 5. Germline CDR1 and CDR2: SGHRS and YFSETQ. The DNA for the CDR3 is TGCGCCAGCAGCTCCGGGACTAGCGGGAGTATAGAGACCCAGTACTTC. This codes for CASSSGTSGSIETQYF.

Details on this clonotype: With only one base between it and a far larger clone, this is likely a read error. The V gene is TRBV6-5, the J gene TRBJ2-7; D perhaps matches TRBD1 (6 bases). The CDR3 is made up of 15 amino acids. CDR1 and CDR2 from the germline V gene are MNHEY and SVGAGI. CDR3 residues: CAGSEAPGVDYEQYF. CDR3 sequence (DNA): TGTGCCGGCAGTGAAGCGCCAGGGGTGGACTACGAGCAGTACTTC.

This clonotype was seen at least ten times. This chain uses TRBV7-3 with TRBJ2-2; no definite D call. V was shortened by 5 bases and J by 5 bases, with 18 bases between the two germline ends. The CDR3 loop spans 16 amino acids. Germline CDR1 SGHTA, CDR2 FQGTGA. The CDR3 sequence: CASSPIGGNKTGELFF. The DNA of the CDR3 is TGTGCCAGCAGCCCCATTGGTGGGAATAAGACCGGGGAGCTGTTTTTT. The full variable domain, completed using reference TRBV7-3 and TRBJ2-2, is GAGVSQTPSNKVTEKGKYVELRCDPISGHTALYWYRQSLGQGPEFLIYFQGTGAADDSGLPNDRFFAVRPEGSVSTLKIQRTERGDSAVYLCASSPIGGNKTGELFFGEGSRLTVL.

This clonotype has at least ten counts. V is TRBV18 and J is TRBJ2-1; 10 bases line up with TRBD1. V trimming: 2 bases; J trimming: 4 bases; junction bases outside the gene matches: 5. Germline V gene lookup returns CDR1 KGHSH and CDR2 LQKENI. The CDR3 runs to 16 residues. CDR3 nucleotide sequence: TGTGCCAGCTCACCAAGCGGGACAGGGGCTTACAATGAGCAGTTCTTC. Its protein product is CASSPSGTGAYNEQFF.

The sample holds many counts of this clonotype. V and J are TRBV20-1 and TRBJ1-5; possible D gene TRBD1, 5 bases. Trimming took off 0 bases at V and 8 bases at J, with 17 bases between the two ends. Looked up from germline, CDR1 is DFQATT and CDR2 is SNEGSKA (reference sequence). The CDR3 totals 15 residues. This CDR3 is CSARDSGGVAEPQHF. Here the CDR3 DNA reads TGCAGTGCTAGAGATTCTGGGGGAGTCGCAGAGCCCCAGCATTTT.

To note about this clonotype: At one end, the junction sequence differs from germline, possibly due to a read error. This sequence joins TRBV7-9 and TRBJ2-1; 8 bases are a match to TRBD2. From germline, CDR1 is SEHNR and CDR2 FQNEAQ (reference sequence). CDR3 size: 15 residues. The CDR3 loop is CASSFRGGSYKEQFF. CDR3 coding DNA: TGTGCCAGCAGCTTTCGGGGGGGCTCCTACAAGGAGCAGTTCTTC.

This clonotype was counted many times. This chain links TRBV4-2 with TRBJ1-4; D might be TRBD1 (5 bases). CDR1 is LGHNA and CDR2 is YNFKEQ in the germline V gene. The V and J ends lost 0 bases and 2 bases respectively, with 10 bases between them. The CDR3 spans 16 residues. CDR3 region: CASSQDVGATNEKLFF. The CDR3 region has the DNA TGTGCCAGCAGCCAAGACGTCGGGGCTACTAATGAAAAACTGTTTTTT.